This T cell receptor (beta chain) was profiled in a study of T cell responses to AZD1222 COVID-19 vaccine. General observations from the study: In the spike-specific TCR repertoire, nearly half reportedly target unmutated variant regions. Donors in the cohort were predominantly white British and more often female, and clonal diversity was possibly underestimated. Sampling that yielded the repertoires occurred only after the peak T cell response. Only 5 or 6 individuals given AZD1222 were seropositive at baseline.

This CDR3 has 14 residues. Per the germline V gene, CDR1 is WSHSY and CDR2 is SAAADI. Trimming removed 0 bases from V and 8 bases from J; junction bases left unmatched: 6. This clone was counted a single time. Its antigen remains unidentified. The assay was immunoSEQ multiplex PCR, and TCRdb's table has in-frame clones only and misses some. This table holds approximately 88,000 clones, roughly nine tenths found once. The material was peripheral blood, obtained 28 days after the second AZD1222 dose. This sequence was found in an adult who received the AZD1222 COVID-19 vaccine. The chain uses TRBV10-2 and TRBJ1-2; 7 positions match TRBD1. CDR3 residues: CASSESGRGGGYTF. DNA of the CDR3: TGCGCCAGCAGTGAGTCCGGCAGGGGGGGCGGCTACACCTTC.